This entry features one TCR beta chain sequence. Trimming shortened V by 3 bases and J by 2 bases, and 10 bases separated the two germline ends. The CDR3 contains 14 residues. CDR1 SGHAT and CDR2 FQNNGV come from the germline V gene. From the 5' RACE reads, TCRdb called clonotypes with MiXCR, one entry per CDR3 protein. Seen here are more than 30,000 distinct CDR3 sequences, less than 8.5% observed once, and the top ten hold under 25%. This sample stems from a study of T cells after yellow fever vaccination. Study conclusions and caveats: Researchers report a weaker secondary response that nonetheless peaked faster, day 5 versus 15.

The receptor was derived from a young man who received the YFV17D yellow fever vaccine. V and J are TRBV11-2 and TRBJ2-5, with D possibly called TRBD1 or TRBD2 (5 bases each). Material: PBMCs, either bulk or a sorted T-cell subset (CD4+, CD8+, memory, or dextramer-sorted; not recorded which), obtained on the day of the first yellow fever vaccination. This chain's CDR3 is CASSLNGAQETQYF. CDR3 sequence (DNA): TGTGCCAGCAGCTTGAACGGGGCTCAAGAGACCCAGTACTTC.